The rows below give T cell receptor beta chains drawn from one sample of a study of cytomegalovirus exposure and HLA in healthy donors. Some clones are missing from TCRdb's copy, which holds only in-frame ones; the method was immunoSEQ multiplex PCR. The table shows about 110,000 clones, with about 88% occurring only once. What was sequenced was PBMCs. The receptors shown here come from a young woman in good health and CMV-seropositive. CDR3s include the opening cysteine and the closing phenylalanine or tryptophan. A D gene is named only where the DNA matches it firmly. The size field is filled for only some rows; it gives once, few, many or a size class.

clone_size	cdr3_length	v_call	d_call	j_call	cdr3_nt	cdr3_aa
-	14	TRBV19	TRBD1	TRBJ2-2	TGTGCCAGTAGTGCCGGGACAGCGACCGGGGAGCTGTTTTTT	CASSAGTATGELFF
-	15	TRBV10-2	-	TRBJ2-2	TGCGCCAGCAGTGAGGGACTTACGAACACCGGGGAGCTGTTTTTT	CASSEGLTNTGELFF
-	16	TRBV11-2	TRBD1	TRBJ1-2	TGTGCCAGCAACACCCCCGGGACAGGGAGAAACTATGGCTACACCTTC	CASNTPGTGRNYGYTF
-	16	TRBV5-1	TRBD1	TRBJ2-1	TGCGCCAGCAGCTTTTCCGGGACAGGGCCCGGCAATGAGCAGTTCTTC	CASSFSGTGPGNEQFF
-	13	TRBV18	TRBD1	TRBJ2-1	TGTGCCAGCTCCGTGACAGGGGGCAATGAGCAGTTCTTC	CASSVTGGNEQFF
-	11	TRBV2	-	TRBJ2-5	TGTGCCAGTGGGGGCGCGGAGACCCAGTACTTC	CASGGAETQYF
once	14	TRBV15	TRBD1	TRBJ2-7	TGTGCCACCAGCCAAGGACAGGGAGCCTACGAGCAGTACTTC	CATSQGQGAYEQYF
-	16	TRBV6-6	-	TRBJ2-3	TGTGCCAGCAGTTCACTGGGGGCAGGGGGCACAGATACGCAGTATTTT	CASSSLGAGGTDTQYF
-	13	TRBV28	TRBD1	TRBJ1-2	TGTGCCAGCAGGTCCGGGACAGAGTATGGCTACACCTTC	CASRSGTEYGYTF
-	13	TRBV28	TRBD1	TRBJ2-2	TGTGCCAGCAGGGGGACAGGCCCCGGGGAGCTGTTTTTT	CASRGTGPGELFF
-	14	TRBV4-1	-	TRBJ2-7	TGCGCCAGCAGTCCGTTAGGGAGCTCCTACGAGCAGTACTTC	CASSPLGSSYEQYF
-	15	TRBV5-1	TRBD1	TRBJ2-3	TGCGCCAGCAGCTTAGGGGACAGGGGTGGAGATACGCAGTATTTT	CASSLGDRGGDTQYF
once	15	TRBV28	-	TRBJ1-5	TGTGCCAGCACCGATCGGGTTGGTAGCAATCAGCCCCAGCATTTT	CASTDRVGSNQPQHF
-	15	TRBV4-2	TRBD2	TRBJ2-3	TGTGCCAGCAGCCAAGAGGGGGGGGGCACAGATACGCAGTATTTT	CASSQEGGGTDTQYF
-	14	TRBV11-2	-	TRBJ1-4	TGTGCCTCAGAAAGAGGAGCAACTAATGAAAAACTGTTTTTT	CASERGATNEKLFF
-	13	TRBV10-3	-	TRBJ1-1	TGTGCCATCAGTGAGTCGGAGGACAGTGAAGCTTTCTTT	CAISESEDSEAFF
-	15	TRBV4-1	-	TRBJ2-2	TGCGCCAGCAGCCAAGCACAGGGAAGGTCCGGGGAGCTGTTTTTT	CASSQAQGRSGELFF
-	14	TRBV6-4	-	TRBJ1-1	TGTGCCAGCAGGAGCACAGGGCAGGGTACTGAAGCTTTCTTT	CASRSTGQGTEAFF
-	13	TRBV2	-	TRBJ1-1	TGTGCCGCATCCAGGCGCGAAAACACTGAAGCTTTCTTT	CAASRRENTEAFF
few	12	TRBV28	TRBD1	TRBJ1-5	TGTGCCAGCAACGGACAGGGTCTGCCCCAGCATTTT	CASNGQGLPQHF
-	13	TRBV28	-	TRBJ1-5	TGTGCCAGCAGTACCGGGACAAAACAGCCCCAGCATTTT	CASSTGTKQPQHF
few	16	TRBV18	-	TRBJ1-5	TGTGCCAGCTCACCGAGCTCCGGGGGTAGCAATCAGCCCCAGCATTTT	CASSPSSGGSNQPQHF
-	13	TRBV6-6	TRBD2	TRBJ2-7	TGTGCCAGCAGATCTAGCGGGGGTTACGAGCAGTACTTC	CASRSSGGYEQYF
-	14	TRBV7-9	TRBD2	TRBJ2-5	TGTGCCAGCAGCACGACTAGCGGGGTGAGGACCCAGTACTTC	CASSTTSGVRTQYF
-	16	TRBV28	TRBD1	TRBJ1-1	TGTGCCAGCAGCCCTATCGGGACAGGGTCGAACACTGAAGCTTTCTTT	CASSPIGTGSNTEAFF
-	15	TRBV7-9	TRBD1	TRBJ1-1	TGTGCCAGCAGCTTAGCACAGGGGGCGGACACTGAAGCTTTCTTT	CASSLAQGADTEAFF
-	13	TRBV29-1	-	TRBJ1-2	TGCAGCGTAGAGGGTGGCAGAAACTATGGCTACACCTTC	CSVEGGRNYGYTF
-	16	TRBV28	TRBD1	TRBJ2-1	TGTGCCAGCAGCCTAACCCCAGGACAGGGGGCATCTGAGCAGTTCTTC	CASSLTPGQGASEQFF
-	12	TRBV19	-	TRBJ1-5	TGTGCCAGTAGTATAGGAAGACTTCCCCAGCATTTT	CASSIGRLPQHF
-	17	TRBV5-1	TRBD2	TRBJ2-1	TGCGCCAGCAGCTTGGGCCGTACAAGCGGGGGGGACAATGAGCAGTTCTTC	CASSLGRTSGGDNEQFF
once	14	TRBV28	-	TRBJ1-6	TGTGCCAGCAGTACGGGAGGGTATAATTCACCCCTCCACTTT	CASSTGGYNSPLHF
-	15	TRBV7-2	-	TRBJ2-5	TGTGCCAGCAGCTTAGCGAGAGGGAGTCAAGAGACCCAGTACTTC	CASSLARGSQETQYF
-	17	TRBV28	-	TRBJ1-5	TGTGCCAGCAGTTTACGTGGGGGCGTAAAGGGCAATCAGCCCCAGCATTTT	CASSLRGGVKGNQPQHF
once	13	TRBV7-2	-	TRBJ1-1	TGTGCCAGCAGCTTATATCAGTCGACTGAAGCTTTCTTT	CASSLYQSTEAFF
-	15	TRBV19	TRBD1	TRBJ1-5	TGTGCCAGTACCGCCGGGACAGGGGGCGTACAGCCCCAGCATTTT	CASTAGTGGVQPQHF
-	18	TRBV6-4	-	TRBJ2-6	TGTGCCAGCAGTGACGGAGATTCACTCCGCTCTGGGGCCAACGTCCTGACTTTC	CASSDGDSLRSGANVLTF
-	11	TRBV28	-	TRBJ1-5	TGTGCCAGTGCCGGTGTTCAGCCCCAGCATTTT	CASAGVQPQHF
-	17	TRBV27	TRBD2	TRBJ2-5	TGTGCCAGCAGACTAGCGGGGGGGTCCCCGTACCAAGAGACCCAGTACTTC	CASRLAGGSPYQETQYF
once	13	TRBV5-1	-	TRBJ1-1	TGCGCCAGCAGCTTGGCCTTGTTCACTGAAGCTTTCTTT	CASSLALFTEAFF
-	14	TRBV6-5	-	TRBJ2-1	TGTGCCAGCAGCGACTATTGGAAGGACAATGAGCAGTTCTTC	CASSDYWKDNEQFF
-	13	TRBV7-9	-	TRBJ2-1	TGTGCCAGCAGCATATACCGGGGAAATGAGCAGTTCTTC	CASSIYRGNEQFF
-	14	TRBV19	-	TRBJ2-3	TGTGCCAGTAAACAGCGGACCTACACAGATACGCAGTATTTT	CASKQRTYTDTQYF
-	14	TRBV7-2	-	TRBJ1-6	TGTGCCAGCAGCTCTAGCGGTAATAATTCACCCCTCCACTTT	CASSSSGNNSPLHF
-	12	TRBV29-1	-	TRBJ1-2	TGCAGCGTTGTTCTCCATTCGGGAGGCTACACCTTC	CSVVLHSGGYTF
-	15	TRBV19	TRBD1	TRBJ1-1	TGTGCCAGTAGGACCTACAGGGGTGACAACACTGAAGCTTTCTTT	CASRTYRGDNTEAFF
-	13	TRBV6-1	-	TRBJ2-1	TGTGCCAGCAGTGCTAGCTCCTACAATGAGCAGTTCTTC	CASSASSYNEQFF
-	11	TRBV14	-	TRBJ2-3	TGTGCCAGCAGCCCCGCGGATACGCAGTATTTT	CASSPADTQYF
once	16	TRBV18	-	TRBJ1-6	TGTGCCAGCTCACCCGGGGGACGGACCTATAATTCACCCCTCCACTTT	CASSPGGRTYNSPLHF
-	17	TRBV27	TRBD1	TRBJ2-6	TGTGCCAGCAGTTTATCGACAGGGGGCGCTGGGGCCAACGTCCTGACTTTC	CASSLSTGGAGANVLTF